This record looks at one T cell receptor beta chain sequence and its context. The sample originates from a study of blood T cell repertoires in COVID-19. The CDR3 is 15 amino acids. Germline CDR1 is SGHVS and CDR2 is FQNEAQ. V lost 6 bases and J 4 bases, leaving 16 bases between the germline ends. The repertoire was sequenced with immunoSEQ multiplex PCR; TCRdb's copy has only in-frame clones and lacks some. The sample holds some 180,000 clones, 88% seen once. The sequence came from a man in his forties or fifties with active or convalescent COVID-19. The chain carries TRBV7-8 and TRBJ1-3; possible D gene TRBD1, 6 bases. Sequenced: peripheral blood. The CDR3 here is CASSLSRGAGNTIYF. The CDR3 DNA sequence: TGTGCCAGCAGTCTGTCCAGGGGCGCCGGAAACACCATATATTTT.